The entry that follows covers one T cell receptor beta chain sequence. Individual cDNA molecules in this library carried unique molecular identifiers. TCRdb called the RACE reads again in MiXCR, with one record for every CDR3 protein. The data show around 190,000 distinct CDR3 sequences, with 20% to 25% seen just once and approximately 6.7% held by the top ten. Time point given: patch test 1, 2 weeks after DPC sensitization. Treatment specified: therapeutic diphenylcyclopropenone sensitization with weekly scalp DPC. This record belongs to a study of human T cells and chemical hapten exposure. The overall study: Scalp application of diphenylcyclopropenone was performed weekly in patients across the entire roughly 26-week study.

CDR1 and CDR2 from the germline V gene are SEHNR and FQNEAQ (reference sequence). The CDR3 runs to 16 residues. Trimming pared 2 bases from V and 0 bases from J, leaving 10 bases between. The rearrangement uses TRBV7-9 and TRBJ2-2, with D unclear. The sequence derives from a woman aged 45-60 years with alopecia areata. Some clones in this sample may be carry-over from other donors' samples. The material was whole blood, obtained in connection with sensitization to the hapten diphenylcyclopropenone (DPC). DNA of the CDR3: TGTGCCAGCAGCTTAAGGGAAAGGACGAACACCGGGGAGCTGTTTTTT. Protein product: CASSLRERTNTGELFF.